Following are 9 T cell receptor beta chains from one sample sequenced in a study of early T cells in non-severe SARS-CoV-2 infection. One entry per CDR3 protein results from TCRdb running MiXCR on the 5' RACE reads. The sample includes approximately 52,000 distinct CDR3 sequences, under 8.5% of them seen just once. Sequencing input: whole blood. The receptors derive from an adult who was a healthcare worker with PCR-confirmed SARS-CoV-2 infection or an uninfected control (not recorded which).

This clonotype showed up many times. The chain joins TRBV20-1 to TRBJ2-3, with 10 bases lining up with TRBD2. Trimming cost V 1 base and J 1 base; bases outside gene matches: 5. Looked up from germline, CDR1 is DFQATT and CDR2 is SNEGSKA (reference sequence). This CDR3 is built from 16 residues. CDR3 amino acids: CSARGLAGGGTDTQYF. The CDR3, as DNA: TGCAGTGCTAGAGGTTTAGCGGGAGGAGGCACAGATACGCAGTATTTT.

This clonotype was seen a few times. J is TRBJ2-3 and V is TRBV20-1; 9 bases are a match to TRBD2. The CDR3 sequence is 15 residues long. The germline CDR1 and CDR2 sequences are DFQATT and SNEGSKA (reference sequence). After removal of 7 bases from V and 0 bases from J, the junction contained 8 bases not matched to a gene. The CDR3 protein is CSVEGLADSTDTQYF. CDR3 coding DNA: TGCAGTGTCGAGGGACTAGCAGACAGCACAGATACGCAGTATTTT.

This clonotype was counted only a few times. V usage is TRBV20-1 and J usage is TRBJ2-1, with D maybe TRBD1 (5 bases). The length of the CDR3 is 15 residues. V lost 2 bases and J 0 bases, leaving 11 bases between the germline ends. In germline, CDR1 is DFQATT, CDR2 SNEGSKA (reference sequence). The CDR3 bases are TGCAGTGCTAGATTGGGGCGTAGCTCCTACAATGAGCAGTTCTTC. It specifies CSARLGRSSYNEQFF.

Judged by abundance, this clonotype is medium-sized. The chain is built from TRBV20-1 and TRBJ2-3, with 9 nucleotides matching TRBD2. This CDR3 spans 16 amino acids. CDR1 DFQATT and CDR2 SNEGSKA come from the germline V gene (reference sequence). V shed 5 bases, J shed 5 bases, and the junction held 14 bases outside the gene matches. The chain's CDR3 is CSAQPRGGLALDTQYF. The CDR3, as DNA: TGCAGTGCTCAACCGCGGGGGGGCCTGGCGTTAGATACGCAGTATTTT.

V and J are TRBV19 and TRBJ2-5; D unclear. V gave up 7 bases and J gave up 3 bases, with 6 bases separating them. The CDR3 spans 11 residues. Germline CDR1 and CDR2: LNHDA and SQIVND (reference sequence). In nucleotides, the CDR3 is TGTGCCAGTATCGGCGAAGAGACCCAGTACTTC. Translated, it gives CASIGEETQYF.

This clonotype has a count of ten or more. The V call is TRBV20-1, the J call TRBJ2-3; the D gene is possibly TRBD2 (6 bases). Germline CDR1 DFQATT, CDR2 SNEGSKA (reference sequence). The CDR3 runs to 15 residues. Trimming removed 1 base at V and 0 bases at J, with 11 bases between. The CDR3 is CSARVGSGSTDTQYF. The DNA for the CDR3 is TGCAGTGCTAGAGTGGGGAGCGGGAGCACAGATACGCAGTATTTT.

This clonotype was seen ten or more times. This chain links TRBV28 with TRBJ2-1; tentatively, D is TRBD1 (6 bases). CDR1 is MDHEN and CDR2 is SYDVKM in the germline V gene. This CDR3 is 15 amino acids long. The ends were cut back, 1 base at V and 8 bases at J, with 15 bases in the middle. CDR3: CASSLFVGHWDEQFF. Written as DNA, the CDR3 is TGTGCCAGCAGTTTATTTGTGGGACATTGGGATGAGCAGTTCTTC.

V is TRBV9 and J is TRBJ1-5; no clear D. The germline V gene encodes CDR1 SGDLS and CDR2 YYNGEE. The CDR3 extends over 15 amino acids. The V end was cut by 3 bases, the J end by 6 bases, with 16 bases between. CDR3 sequence: CASSAGDLAGQPQHF. The CDR3 bases are TGTGCCAGCAGCGCCGGCGATTTGGCGGGTCAGCCCCAGCATTTT.

This clonotype was recorded many times. V usage is TRBV29-1 and J usage is TRBJ2-7; possibly TRBD1 for D (5 bases). CDR1 and CDR2 (germline): SQVTM, ANQGSEA. Trimming stripped 6 bases from V and 7 bases from J, with 28 bases between. The CDR3 extends over 16 amino acids. CDR3 sequence: CSVRDPRADRLEEQYF. CDR3 nucleotide sequence: TGCAGCGTCCGAGATCCCAGGGCCGACCGACTGGAAGAGCAGTACTTC.